This T cell receptor beta chain was documented in a study of regulatory T cells in long-lasting Graves disease. The time point denotes: newly diagnosed GD, antithyroid drugs for less than 3 months. Scientists built the TCR library using RNA that was extracted from PBMCs. HTBI primers from iRepertoire and Arm-PCR of CDR3 regions yielded the TCR beta libraries. Original handling: Across all samples, about 60 TRBV segments and about 14 TRBJ segments were identified. TCRdb recomputed calls from the multiplex PCR reads with MiXCR, one row per CDR3 protein. TCRdb's processing, not the study's, gives the V and J calls here. The sample includes approximately 400,000 distinct CDR3 sequences, about 10% of them seen just once. This CDR3 has 15 residues. V was clipped by 4 bases and J by 0 bases, with 9 bases between them. Germline CDR1 and CDR2: PRHDT and FYEKMQ (reference sequence). In regard to this clonotype: This sequence may be a read error, since a much larger clone differs from it by one base.

These data are also associated with another study on T cells in Graves' hyperthyroidism and ophthalmopathy.

The sequences come from peripheral blood mononuclear cells (PBMCs), collected at new diagnosis, from a patient treated with antithyroid drugs. The rearrangement uses TRBV13 and TRBJ1-4; D not certain. The TCR comes from a woman between 18 and 29 years old with Graves disease. The CDR3 loop reads CASSSGYATNEKLFF. The CDR3 DNA reads as TGTGCCAGCAGCTCGGGTTACGCAACTAATGAAAAACTGTTTTTT. The full variable domain, with the rest looked up from reference TRBV13 and TRBJ1-4, is AAGVIQSPRHLIKEKRETATLKCYPIPRHDTVYWYQQGPGQDPQFLISFYEKMQSDKGSIPDRFSAQQFSDYHSELNMSSLELGDSALYFCASSSGYATNEKLFFGSGTQLSVL.